The text below deals with one TCR beta chain. As yet, its antigen is unknown. The junction departs from germline at one end; a sequencing error may be responsible. These data belong to a study of cytomegalovirus exposure and HLA in healthy donors. Study background: Within an early data release were roughly 83 million unique TCRs drawn from HLA-typed donors.

Whole-study findings and limits: Sequencing artifact likely explains a cluster of highly shared sequence variants. Later analysis showed TCR association rates varying by HLA locus, highest for DRB1 and lowest for HLA-C. In vitro checks showed that a few CMV-associated chains really do target CMV antigens.

The CDR3 is 14 amino acids. CDR1 and CDR2 from the germline V gene are MRHNA and SNTAGT. Amplification used 60 Vbeta primers and 13 Jbeta primers. The table came from immunoSEQ multiplex PCR; TCRdb's copy has only in-frame clones and leaves some out. Here the sample spans 150,000 to 200,000 clones, 60% to 85% being singletons. This sequence joins TRBV6-4 and TRBJ2-3; D perhaps matches TRBD2 (7 bases). The sequence was obtained from a girl aged 5-17 years in good health and CMV-seropositive. The material sequenced was PBMCs. The CDR3 protein is CVSSDKGGTDTQYF. CDR3 nucleotides: TGTGTCAGCAGTGACAAGGGGGGGACAGATACGCAGTATTTT.